The clone carrying this T cell receptor (beta chain) was seen a handful of times. Its antigen is as yet unknown. This specimen comes from a study of beta chain features in type 1 diabetes. Study findings and constraints: More deletions and fewer insertions at VDJ junctions were seen in type 1 diabetes patients. Patients' naive, central memory and regulatory TCRB repertoires appeared more alike than those of healthy donors.

V dropped 8 bases and J dropped 8 bases, with 18 bases sitting between them. The CDR3 runs to 14 residues. CDR1 is SGHTA and CDR2 is FQGNSA in the germline V gene. There was one heparinised blood draw per donor, averaging approximately 120 mL. All of the isolated RNA was reverse transcribed, so expressed TCRB transcripts were sequenced. The study sequenced naive, central memory and regulatory T cell samples to an average of approximately 3.5 million reads. Libraries were prepared by immunoSEQ multiplex PCR; TCRdb keeps only in-frame clonotypes and omits some of them. The sample records 300,000 to 350,000 clones, 6.5% to 10% being singletons.

The sequencing sample was made of central memory CD4+ T cells from blood. The rearrangement links TRBV7-2 to TRBJ1-4; D not certain. This TCR was recovered from a woman under 30 in good health. CDR3 bases: TGTGCCAGCTCTGCGGCAGTCACCACAGAAAAACTGTTTTTT. The encoded protein is CASSAAVTTEKLFF.